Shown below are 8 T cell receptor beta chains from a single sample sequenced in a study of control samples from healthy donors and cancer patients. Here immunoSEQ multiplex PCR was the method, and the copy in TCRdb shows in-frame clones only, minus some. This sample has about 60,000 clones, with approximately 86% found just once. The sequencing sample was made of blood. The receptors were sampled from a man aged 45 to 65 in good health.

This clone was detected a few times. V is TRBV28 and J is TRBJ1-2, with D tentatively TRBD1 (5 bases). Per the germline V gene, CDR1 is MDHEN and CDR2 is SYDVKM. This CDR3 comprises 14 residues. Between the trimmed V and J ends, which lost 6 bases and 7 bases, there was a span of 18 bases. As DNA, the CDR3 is TGTGCCAGCAGCCATCCCCAGGGAGGAGGTGGCTACACCTTC. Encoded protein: CASSHPQGGGGYTF.

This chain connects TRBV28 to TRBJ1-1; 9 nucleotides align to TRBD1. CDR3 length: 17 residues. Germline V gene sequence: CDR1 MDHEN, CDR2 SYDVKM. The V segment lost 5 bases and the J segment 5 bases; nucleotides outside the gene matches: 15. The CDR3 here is CASSIQPHRGPLTEAFF. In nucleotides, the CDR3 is TGTGCCAGCAGTATCCAACCGCACAGGGGGCCCTTAACTGAAGCTTTCTTT.

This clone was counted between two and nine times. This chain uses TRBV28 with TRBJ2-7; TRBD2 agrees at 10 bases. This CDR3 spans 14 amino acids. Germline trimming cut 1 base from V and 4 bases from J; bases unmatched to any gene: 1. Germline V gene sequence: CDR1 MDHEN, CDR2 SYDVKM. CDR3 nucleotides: TGTGCCAGCAGTTTATCTAGCGGGAGTTACGAGCAGTACTTC. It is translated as CASSLSSGSYEQYF.

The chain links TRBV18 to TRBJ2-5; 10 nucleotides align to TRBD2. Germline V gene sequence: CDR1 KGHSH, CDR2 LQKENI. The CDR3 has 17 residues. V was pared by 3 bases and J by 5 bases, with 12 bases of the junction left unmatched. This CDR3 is CASSPSGSSGSKETQYF. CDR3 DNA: TGTGCCAGCTCACCGTCGGGTTCTAGCGGGAGTAAGGAGACCCAGTACTTC.

The CDR3 sequence is CATGQVSNIQYF. In nucleotides, the CDR3 is TGTGCCACAGGACAGGTCTCGAACATTCAGTACTTC. The chain recombines TRBV2 with TRBJ2-4, with TRBD1 matching over 7 bases. This CDR3 contains 12 residues. J gave up 7 bases and V 10 bases, and 7 bases lay outside the gene matches. Germline V gives CDR1 SNHLY, CDR2 FYNNEI. Drawing the rest from reference TRBV2 and TRBJ2-4, the complete variable domain is EPEVTQTPSHQVTQMGQEVILRCVPISNHLYFYWYRQILGQKVEFLVSFYNNEISEKSEIFDDQFSVERPDGSNFTLKIRSTKLEDSAMYFCATGQVSNIQYFGAGTRLSVL.

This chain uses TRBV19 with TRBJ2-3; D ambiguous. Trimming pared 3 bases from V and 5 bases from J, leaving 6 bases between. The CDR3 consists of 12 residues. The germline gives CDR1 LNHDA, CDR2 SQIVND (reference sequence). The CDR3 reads CASSMGRDTQYF. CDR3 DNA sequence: TGTGCCAGTAGTATGGGCAGAGATACGCAGTATTTT.

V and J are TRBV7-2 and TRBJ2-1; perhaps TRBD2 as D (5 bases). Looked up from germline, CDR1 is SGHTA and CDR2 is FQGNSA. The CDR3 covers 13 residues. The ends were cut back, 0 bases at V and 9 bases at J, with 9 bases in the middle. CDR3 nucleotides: TGTGCCAGCAGCTTAGCCCTAGGGAGTGAGCAGTTCTTC. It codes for CASSLALGSEQFF. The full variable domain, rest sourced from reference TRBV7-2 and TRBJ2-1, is GAGVSQSPSNKVTEKGKDVELRCDPISGHTALYWYRQSLGQGLEFLIYFQGNSAPDKSGLPSDRFSAERTGGSVSTLTIQRTQQEDSAVYLCASSLALGSEQFFGPGTRLTVL.

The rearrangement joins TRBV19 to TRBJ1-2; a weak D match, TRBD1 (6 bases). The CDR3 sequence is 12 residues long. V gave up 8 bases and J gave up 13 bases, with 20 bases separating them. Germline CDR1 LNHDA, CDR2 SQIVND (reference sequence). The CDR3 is CASAILDRPFTF. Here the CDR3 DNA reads TGTGCCAGTGCCATCCTGGACAGACCGTTCACCTTC.